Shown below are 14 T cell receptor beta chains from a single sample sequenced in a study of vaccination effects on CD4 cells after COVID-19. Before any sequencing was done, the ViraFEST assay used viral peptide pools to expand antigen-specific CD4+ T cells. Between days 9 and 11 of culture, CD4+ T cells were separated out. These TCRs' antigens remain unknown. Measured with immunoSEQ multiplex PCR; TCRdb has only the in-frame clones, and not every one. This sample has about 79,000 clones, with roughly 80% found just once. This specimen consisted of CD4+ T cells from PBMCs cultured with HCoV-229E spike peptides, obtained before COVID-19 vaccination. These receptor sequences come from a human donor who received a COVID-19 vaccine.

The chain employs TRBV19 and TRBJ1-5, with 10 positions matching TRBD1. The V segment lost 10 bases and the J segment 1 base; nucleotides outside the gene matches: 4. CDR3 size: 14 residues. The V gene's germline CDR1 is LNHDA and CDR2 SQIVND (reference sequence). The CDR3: CATTGQGSNQPQHF. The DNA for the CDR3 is TGTGCCACTACGGGACAGGGGAGCAATCAGCCCCAGCATTTT.

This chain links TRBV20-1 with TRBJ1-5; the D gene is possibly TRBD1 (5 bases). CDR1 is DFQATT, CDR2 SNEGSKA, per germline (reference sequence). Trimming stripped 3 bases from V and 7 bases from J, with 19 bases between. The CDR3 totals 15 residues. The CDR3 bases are TGCAGTGCTAGTACGACCCGTGGGGGAAACCAGCCCCAGCATTTT. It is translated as CSASTTRGGNQPQHF.

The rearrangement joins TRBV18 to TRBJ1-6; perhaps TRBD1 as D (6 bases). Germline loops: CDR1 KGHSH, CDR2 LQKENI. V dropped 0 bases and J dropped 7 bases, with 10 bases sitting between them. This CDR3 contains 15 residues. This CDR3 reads CASSPPQGLNSPLHF. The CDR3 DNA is TGTGCCAGCTCACCACCTCAGGGGTTGAATTCACCCCTCCACTTT.

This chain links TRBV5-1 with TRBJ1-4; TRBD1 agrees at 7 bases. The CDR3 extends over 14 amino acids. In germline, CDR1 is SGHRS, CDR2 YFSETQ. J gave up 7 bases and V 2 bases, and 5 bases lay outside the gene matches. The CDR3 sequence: CASSFGTAGEKLFF. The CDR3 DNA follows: TGCGCCAGCAGCTTCGGGACAGCTGGTGAAAAACTGTTTTTT. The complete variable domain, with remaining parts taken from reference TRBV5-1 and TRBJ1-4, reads KAGVTQTPRYLIKTRGQQVTLSCSPISGHRSVSWYQQTPGQGLQFLFEYFSETQRNKGNFPGRFSGRQFSNSRSEMNVSTLELGDSALYLCASSFGTAGEKLFFGSGTQLSVL.

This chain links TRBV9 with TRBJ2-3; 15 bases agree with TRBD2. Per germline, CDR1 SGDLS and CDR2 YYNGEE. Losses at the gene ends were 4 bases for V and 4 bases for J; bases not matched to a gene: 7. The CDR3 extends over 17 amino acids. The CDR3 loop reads CASSRGLAGGQADTQYF. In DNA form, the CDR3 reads TGTGCCAGCAGCAGAGGACTAGCGGGGGGGCAGGCAGATACGCAGTATTTT.

This CDR3 reads CASRKQKETQYF. CDR3 bases: TGTGCCAGCAGGAAACAGAAAGAGACCCAGTACTTC. This chain links TRBV2 with TRBJ2-5; D uncertain. Between the trimmed V and J ends, which lost 6 bases and 3 bases, there was a span of 8 bases. Germline V gene lookup returns CDR1 SNHLY and CDR2 FYNNEI. This CDR3 comprises 12 residues.

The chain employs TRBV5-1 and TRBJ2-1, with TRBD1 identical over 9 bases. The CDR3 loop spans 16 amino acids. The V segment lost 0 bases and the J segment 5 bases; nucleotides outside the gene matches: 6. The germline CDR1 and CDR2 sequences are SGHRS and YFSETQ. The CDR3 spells CASSLGGTGMNNEQFF. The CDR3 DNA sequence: TGCGCCAGCAGCTTGGGTGGGACAGGGATGAACAATGAGCAGTTCTTC.

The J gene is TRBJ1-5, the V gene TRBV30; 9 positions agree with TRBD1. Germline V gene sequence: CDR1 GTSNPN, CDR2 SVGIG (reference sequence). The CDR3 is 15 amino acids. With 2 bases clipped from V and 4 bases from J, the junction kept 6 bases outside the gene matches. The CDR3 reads CAWSLGQGLNQPQHF. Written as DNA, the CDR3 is TGTGCCTGGAGTCTTGGACAGGGGCTGAATCAGCCCCAGCATTTT.

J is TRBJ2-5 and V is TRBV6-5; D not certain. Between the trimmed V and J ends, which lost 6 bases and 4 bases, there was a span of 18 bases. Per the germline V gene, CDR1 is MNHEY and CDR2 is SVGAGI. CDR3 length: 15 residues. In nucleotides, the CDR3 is TGTGCCAGCAGAAGGCTTAGGTCATCCGTAGAGACCCAGTACTTC. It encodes CASRRLRSSVETQYF.

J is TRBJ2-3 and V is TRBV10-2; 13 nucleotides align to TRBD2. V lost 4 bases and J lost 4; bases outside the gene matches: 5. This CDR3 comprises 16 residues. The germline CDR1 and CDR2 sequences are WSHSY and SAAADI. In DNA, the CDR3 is TGCGCCAGCAGTGGGCGGACTAGCGGGGGTGCAGATACGCAGTATTTT. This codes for CASSGRTSGGADTQYF.

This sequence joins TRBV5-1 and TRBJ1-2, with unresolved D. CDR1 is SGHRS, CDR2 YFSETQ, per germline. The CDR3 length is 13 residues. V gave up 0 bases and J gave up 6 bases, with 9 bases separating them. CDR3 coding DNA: TGCGCCAGCAGCTTGGGTACCGAAAATGGCTACACCTTC. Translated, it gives CASSLGTENGYTF. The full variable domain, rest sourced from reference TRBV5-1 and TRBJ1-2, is KAGVTQTPRYLIKTRGQQVTLSCSPISGHRSVSWYQQTPGQGLQFLFEYFSETQRNKGNFPGRFSGRQFSNSRSEMNVSTLELGDSALYLCASSLGTENGYTFGSGTRLTVV.

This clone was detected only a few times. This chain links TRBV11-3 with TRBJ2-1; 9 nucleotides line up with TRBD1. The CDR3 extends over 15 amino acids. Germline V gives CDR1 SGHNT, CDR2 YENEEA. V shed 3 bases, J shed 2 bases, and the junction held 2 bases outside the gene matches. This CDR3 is CASSLGTGTYNEQFF. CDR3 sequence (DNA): TGTGCCAGCAGCTTGGGGACAGGGACCTACAATGAGCAGTTCTTC. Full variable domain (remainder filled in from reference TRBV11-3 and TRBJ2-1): EAGVVQSPRYKIIEKKQPVAFWCNPISGHNTLYWYLQNLGQGPELLIRYENEEAVDDSQLPKDRFSAERLKGVDSTLKIQPAELGDSAVYLCASSLGTGTYNEQFFGPGTRLTVL.

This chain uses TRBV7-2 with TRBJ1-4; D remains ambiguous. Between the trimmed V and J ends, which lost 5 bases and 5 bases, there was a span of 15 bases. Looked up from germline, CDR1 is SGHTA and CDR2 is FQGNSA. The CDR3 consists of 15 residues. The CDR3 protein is CASSPGSPVNEKLFF. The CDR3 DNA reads TGTGCCAGCAGCCCCGGAAGCCCGGTCAATGAAAAACTGTTTTTT.

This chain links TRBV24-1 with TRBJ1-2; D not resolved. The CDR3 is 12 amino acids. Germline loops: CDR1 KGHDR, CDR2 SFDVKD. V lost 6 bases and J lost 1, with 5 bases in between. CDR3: CATSRDNYGYTF. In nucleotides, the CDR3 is TGTGCCACCAGTCGAGATAACTATGGCTACACCTTC.